The present T cell receptor beta chain was sequenced within a study of cytomegalovirus exposure and HLA in healthy donors. General study results and limits: In vitro assays verified that a few CMV-associated chains recognized CMV antigens specifically.

Notes on this clone: Its cognate antigen is unknown.

Primers for the PCR totalled 60 Vbeta and 13 Jbeta. The assay was immunoSEQ multiplex PCR, and TCRdb's table has in-frame clones only and misses some. This table holds about 58,000 clones. This clonotype was sampled from a male donor in good health and CMV-seronegative. The sample was PBMCs.

For the CDR3, the DNA is TGTGCCAGCAGTGACGAGGGACAGACTGTTGAGACCCAGTACTTC. Its translation: CASSDEGQTVETQYF. The J gene is TRBJ2-5, the V gene TRBV6-4; 7 bases align to TRBD1. The CDR3 loop spans 15 amino acids. Germline V CDR1 and CDR2: MRHNA, SNTAGT. V lost 2 bases and J lost 5; bases outside the gene matches: 8.